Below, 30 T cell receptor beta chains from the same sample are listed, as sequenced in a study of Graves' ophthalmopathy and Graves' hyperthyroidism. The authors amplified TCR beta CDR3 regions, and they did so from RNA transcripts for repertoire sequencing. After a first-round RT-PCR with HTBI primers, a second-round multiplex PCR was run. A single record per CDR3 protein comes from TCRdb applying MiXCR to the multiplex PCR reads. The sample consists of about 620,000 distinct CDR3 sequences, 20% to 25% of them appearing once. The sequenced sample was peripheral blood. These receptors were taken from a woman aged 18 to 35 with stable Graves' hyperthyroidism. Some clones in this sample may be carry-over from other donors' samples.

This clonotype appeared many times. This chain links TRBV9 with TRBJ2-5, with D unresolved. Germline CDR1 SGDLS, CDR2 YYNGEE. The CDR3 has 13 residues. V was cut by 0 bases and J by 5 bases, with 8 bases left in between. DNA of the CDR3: TGTGCCAGCAGCGTAGGGTTATTGGAGACCCAGTACTTC. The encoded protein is CASSVGLLETQYF.

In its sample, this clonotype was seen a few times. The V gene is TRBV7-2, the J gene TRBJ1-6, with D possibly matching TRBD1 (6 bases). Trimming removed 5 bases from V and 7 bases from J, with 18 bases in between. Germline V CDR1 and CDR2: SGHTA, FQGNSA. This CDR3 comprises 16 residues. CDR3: CASSRGARGTNSPLHF. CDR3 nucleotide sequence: TGTGCCAGCAGCAGGGGGGCACGGGGAACAAATTCACCCCTCCACTTT.

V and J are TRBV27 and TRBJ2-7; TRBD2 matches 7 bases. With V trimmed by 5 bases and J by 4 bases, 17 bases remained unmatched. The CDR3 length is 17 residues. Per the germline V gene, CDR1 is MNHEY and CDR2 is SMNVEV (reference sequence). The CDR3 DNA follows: TGTGCCAGCAGTCCCTCGGGGTTCTGGCGGGGGTTATACGAGCAGTACTTC. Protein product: CASSPSGFWRGLYEQYF.

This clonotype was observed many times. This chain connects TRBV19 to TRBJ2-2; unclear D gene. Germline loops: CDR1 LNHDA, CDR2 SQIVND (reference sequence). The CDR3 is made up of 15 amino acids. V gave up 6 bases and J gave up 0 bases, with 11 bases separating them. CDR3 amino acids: CASRHGVANTGELFF. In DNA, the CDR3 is TGTGCCAGTAGACATGGGGTAGCGAACACCGGGGAGCTGTTTTTT.

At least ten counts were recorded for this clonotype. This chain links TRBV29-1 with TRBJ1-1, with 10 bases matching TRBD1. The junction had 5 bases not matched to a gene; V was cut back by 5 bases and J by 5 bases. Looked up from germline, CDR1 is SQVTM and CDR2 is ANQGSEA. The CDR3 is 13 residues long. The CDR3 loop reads CSVPTGGGTEAFF. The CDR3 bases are TGCAGCGTTCCGACAGGGGGCGGAACTGAAGCTTTCTTT.

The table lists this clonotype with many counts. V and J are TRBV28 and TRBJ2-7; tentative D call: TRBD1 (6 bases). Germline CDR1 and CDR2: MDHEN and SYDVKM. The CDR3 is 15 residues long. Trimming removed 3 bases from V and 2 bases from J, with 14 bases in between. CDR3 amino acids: CASSFGHAGAYEQYF. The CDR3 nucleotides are TGTGCCAGCAGTTTCGGCCACGCAGGGGCCTACGAGCAGTACTTC.

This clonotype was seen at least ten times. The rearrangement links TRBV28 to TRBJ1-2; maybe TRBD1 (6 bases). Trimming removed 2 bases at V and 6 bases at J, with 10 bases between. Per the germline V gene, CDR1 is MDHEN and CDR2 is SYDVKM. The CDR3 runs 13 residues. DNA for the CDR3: TGTGCCAGCAGTTTACTCGGGGGCAATGGCTACACCTTC. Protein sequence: CASSLLGGNGYTF.

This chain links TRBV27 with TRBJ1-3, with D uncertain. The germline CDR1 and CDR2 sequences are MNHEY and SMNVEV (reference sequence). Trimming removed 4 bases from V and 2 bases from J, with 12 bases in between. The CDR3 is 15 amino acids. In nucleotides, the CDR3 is TGTGCCAGCAGTTCATCCGACGGACCTGGAAACACCATATATTTT. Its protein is CASSSSDGPGNTIYF.

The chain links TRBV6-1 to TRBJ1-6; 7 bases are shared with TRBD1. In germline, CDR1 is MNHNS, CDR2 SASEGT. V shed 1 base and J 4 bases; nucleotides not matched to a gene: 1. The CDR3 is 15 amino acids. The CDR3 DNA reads TGTGCCAGCAGTGAAGGGGGACAGTATAATTCACCCCTCCACTTT. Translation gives CASSEGGQYNSPLHF.

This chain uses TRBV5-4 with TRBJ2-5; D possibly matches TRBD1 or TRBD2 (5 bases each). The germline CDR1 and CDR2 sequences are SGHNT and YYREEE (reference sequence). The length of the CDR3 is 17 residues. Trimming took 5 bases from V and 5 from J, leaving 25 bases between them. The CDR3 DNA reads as TGTGCCAGCAGGCCCGTCGGGACCCTGGTGGTGGCGGAGACCCAGTACTTC. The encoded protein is CASRPVGTLVVAETQYF.

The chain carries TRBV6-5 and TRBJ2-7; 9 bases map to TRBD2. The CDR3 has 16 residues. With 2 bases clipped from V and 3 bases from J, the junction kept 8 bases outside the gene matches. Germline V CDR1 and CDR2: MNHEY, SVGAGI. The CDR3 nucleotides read TGTGCCAGCAGTTACCGGAGACTAGCGGAAGTCTACGAGCAGTACTTC. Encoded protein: CASSYRRLAEVYEQYF.

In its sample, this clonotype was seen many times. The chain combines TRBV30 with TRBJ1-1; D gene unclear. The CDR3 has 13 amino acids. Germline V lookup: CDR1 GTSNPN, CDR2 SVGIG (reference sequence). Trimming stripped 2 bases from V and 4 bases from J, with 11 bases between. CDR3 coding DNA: TGTGCCTGGAGTCCACGGGTGGGCACTGAAGCTTTCTTT. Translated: CAWSPRVGTEAFF.

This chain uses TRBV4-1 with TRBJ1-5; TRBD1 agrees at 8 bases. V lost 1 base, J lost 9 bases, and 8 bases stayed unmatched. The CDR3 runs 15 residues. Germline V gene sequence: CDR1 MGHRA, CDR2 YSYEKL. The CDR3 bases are TGCGCCAGCAGCCAAGTCCCGACAGGGGTAGGGCCCCAGCATTTT. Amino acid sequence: CASSQVPTGVGPQHF.

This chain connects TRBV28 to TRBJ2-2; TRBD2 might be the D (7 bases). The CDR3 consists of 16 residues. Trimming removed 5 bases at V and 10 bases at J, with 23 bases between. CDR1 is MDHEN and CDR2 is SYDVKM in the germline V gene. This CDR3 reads CASSEFRVGGREELFF. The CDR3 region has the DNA TGTGCCAGCAGTGAGTTCCGCGTCGGGGGGCGCGAGGAGCTGTTTTTT.

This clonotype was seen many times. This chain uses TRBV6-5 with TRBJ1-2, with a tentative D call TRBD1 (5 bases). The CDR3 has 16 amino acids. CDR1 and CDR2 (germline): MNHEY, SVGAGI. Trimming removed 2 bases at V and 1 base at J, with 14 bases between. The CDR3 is CASSYVPGMSNYGYTF. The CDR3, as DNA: TGTGCCAGCAGTTACGTACCAGGGATGAGTAACTATGGCTACACCTTC.

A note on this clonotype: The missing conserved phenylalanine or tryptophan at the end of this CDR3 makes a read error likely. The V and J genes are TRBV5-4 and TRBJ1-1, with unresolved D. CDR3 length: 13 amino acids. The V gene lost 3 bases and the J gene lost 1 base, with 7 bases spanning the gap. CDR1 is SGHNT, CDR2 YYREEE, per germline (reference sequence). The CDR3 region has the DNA TGTGCCAGCAGCTCCCCTAGGAACACTGAAGCTTTCTTG. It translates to CASSSPRNTEAFL.

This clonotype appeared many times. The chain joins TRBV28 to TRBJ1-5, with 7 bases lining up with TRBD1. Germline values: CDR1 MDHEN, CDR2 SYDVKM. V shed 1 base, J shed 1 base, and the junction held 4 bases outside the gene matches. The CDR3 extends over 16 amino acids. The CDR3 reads CASSLSDRASNQPQHF. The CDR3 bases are TGTGCCAGCAGTTTATCCGACAGGGCGAGCAATCAGCCCCAGCATTTT.

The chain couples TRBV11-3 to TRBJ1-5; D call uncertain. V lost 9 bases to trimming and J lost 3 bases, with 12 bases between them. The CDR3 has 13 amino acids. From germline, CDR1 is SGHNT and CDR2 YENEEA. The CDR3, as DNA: TGTGCCAGATACCGGACGGTCAATCAGCCCCAGCATTTT. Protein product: CARYRTVNQPQHF. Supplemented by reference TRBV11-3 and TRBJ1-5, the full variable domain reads EAGVVQSPRYKIIEKKQPVAFWCNPISGHNTLYWYLQNLGQGPELLIRYENEEAVDDSQLPKDRFSAERLKGVDSTLKIQPAELGDSAVYLCARYRTVNQPQHFGDGTRLSIL.

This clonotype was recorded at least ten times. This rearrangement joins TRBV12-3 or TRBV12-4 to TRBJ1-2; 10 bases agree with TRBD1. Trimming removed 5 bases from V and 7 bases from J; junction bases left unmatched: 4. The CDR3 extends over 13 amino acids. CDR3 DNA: TGTGCCAGCAGTCCGACAGGGGGCACTGGCTACACCTTC. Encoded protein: CASSPTGGTGYTF.

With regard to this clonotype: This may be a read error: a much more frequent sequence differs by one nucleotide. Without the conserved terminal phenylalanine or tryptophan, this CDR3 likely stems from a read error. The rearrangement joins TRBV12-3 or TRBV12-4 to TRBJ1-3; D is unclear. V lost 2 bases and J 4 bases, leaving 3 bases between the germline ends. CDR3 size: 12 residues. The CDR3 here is CASSLIGNTIYL. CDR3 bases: TGTGCCAGCAGTTTAATCGGAAACACCATATATTTG.

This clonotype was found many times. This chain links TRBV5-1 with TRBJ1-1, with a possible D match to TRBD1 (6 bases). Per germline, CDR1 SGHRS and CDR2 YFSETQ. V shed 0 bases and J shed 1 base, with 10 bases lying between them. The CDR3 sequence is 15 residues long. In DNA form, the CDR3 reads TGCGCCAGCAGCTTGGCCGGGACAACGAACACTGAAGCTTTCTTT. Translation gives CASSLAGTTNTEAFF.

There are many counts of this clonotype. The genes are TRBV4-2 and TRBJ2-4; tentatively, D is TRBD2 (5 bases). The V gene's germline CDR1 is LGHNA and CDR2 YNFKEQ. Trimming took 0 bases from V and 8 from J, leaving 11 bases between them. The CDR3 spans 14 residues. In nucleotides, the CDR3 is TGTGCCAGCAGCCAAGAAGTAGAGAGGGACATTCAGTACTTC. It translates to CASSQEVERDIQYF.

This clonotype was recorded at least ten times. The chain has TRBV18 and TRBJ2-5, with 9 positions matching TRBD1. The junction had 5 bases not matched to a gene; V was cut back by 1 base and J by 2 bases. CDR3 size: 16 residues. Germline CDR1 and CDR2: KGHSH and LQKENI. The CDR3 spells CASSPLGTGIQETQYF. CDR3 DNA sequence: TGTGCCAGCTCACCACTCGGGACAGGGATACAAGAGACCCAGTACTTC. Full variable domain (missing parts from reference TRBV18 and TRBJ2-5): NAGVMQNPRHLVRRRGQEARLRCSPMKGHSHVYWYRQLPEEGLKFMVYLQKENIIDESGMPKERFSAEFPKEGPSILRIQQVVRGDSAAYFCASSPLGTGIQETQYFGPGTRLLVL.

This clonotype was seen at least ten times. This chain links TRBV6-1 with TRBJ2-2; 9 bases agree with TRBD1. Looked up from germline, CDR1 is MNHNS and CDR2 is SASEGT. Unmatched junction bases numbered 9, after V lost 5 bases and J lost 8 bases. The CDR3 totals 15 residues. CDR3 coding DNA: TGTGCCAGCAGTCCGGGACAGGGATGGTTGGGGGAGCTGTTTTTT. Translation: CASSPGQGWLGELFF.

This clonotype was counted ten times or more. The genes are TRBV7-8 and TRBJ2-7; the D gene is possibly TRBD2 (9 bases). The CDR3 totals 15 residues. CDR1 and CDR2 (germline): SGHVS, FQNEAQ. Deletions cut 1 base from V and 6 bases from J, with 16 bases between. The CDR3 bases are TGTGCCAGCAGCTTAGAGGCTAGCGGGACAGGCGAGCAGTACTTC. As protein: CASSLEASGTGEQYF.

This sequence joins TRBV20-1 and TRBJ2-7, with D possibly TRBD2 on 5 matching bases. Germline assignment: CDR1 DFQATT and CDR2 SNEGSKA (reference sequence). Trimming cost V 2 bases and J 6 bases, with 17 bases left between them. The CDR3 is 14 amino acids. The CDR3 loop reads CSARPGSTTREQYF. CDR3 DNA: TGCAGTGCTAGACCGGGGTCCACCACCCGCGAGCAGTACTTC.

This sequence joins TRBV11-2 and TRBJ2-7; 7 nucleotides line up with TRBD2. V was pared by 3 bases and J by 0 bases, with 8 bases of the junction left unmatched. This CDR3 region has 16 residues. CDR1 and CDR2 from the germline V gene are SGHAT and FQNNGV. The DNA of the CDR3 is TGTGCCAGCAGCTTTTCCCGGGACTATAGCTCCTACGAGCAGTACTTC. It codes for CASSFSRDYSSYEQYF.

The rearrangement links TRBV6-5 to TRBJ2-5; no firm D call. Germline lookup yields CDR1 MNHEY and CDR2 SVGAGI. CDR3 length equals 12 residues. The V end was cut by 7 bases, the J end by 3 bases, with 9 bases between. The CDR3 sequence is CASTRLKETQYF. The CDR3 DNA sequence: TGTGCCAGCACAAGGTTAAAAGAGACCCAGTACTTC.

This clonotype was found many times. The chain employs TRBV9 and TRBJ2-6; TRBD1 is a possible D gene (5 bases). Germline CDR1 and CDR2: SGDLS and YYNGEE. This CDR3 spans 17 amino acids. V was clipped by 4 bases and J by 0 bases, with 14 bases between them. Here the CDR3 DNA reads TGTGCCAGCAGCCCTGTAGGGGCCCTCTCTGGGGCCAACGTCCTGACTTTC. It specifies CASSPVGALSGANVLTF.

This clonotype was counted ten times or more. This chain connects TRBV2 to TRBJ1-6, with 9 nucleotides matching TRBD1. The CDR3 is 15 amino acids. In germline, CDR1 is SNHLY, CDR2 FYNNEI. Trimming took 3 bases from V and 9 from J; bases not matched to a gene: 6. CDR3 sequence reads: CASSEGTGRRSPLHF. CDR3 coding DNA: TGTGCCAGCAGTGAGGGGACAGGGCGGCGTTCACCCCTCCACTTT. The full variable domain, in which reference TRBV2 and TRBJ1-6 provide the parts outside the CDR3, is EPEVTQTPSHQVTQMGQEVILRCVPISNHLYFYWYRQILGQKVEFLVSFYNNEISEKSEIFDDQFSVERPDGSNFTLKIRSTKLEDSAMYFCASSEGTGRRSPLHFGNGTRLTVT.